The rows below give T cell receptor beta chains drawn from one sample of a study of blood T cell repertoires in COVID-19. TCRdb keeps only in-frame clones here, not all; method: immunoSEQ multiplex PCR. Of some 160,000 clones listed, roughly 83% were seen once; the top ten hold more than 1.5%. Sequencing used peripheral blood. The origin of the receptors is a human donor in a cohort sampled during active COVID-19. Each CDR3 is given with its conserved first and last residue. A D gene is named only where the DNA matches it firmly. The size of a clone is reported for some rows only, either as once, few or many, or as a class for expanded clones.

TRBD2 NA TRBJ2-3 TRBV7-2 TGTGCCAGCAGCTTTTCTGGCGGGAGCGCAGATACGCAGTATTTT CASSFSGGSADTQYF
NA NA TRBJ2-1 TRBV2 TGTGCCAGCAGTGAATCCCGGGACTCCTCCTACAATGAGCAGTTCTTC CASSESRDSSYNEQFF
NA NA TRBJ2-3 TRBV21-1 TGTGCCAGCAGCACCCTAGCGGGAGCTGGCACAGATACGCAGTATTTT CASSTLAGAGTDTQYF
NA NA TRBJ1-5 TRBV12-3/TRBV12-4 TGTGCCAGCAGTTTAGGGGGGGAGGCGACCCAGCATTTT CASSLGGEATQHF
TRBD1 NA TRBJ1-2 TRBV19 TGTGCCAGTACTTACTTAGACAGGGCCTATGGCTACACCTTC CASTYLDRAYGYTF
NA NA TRBJ1-4 TRBV6-6 TGTGCCAGCAGTGACATAACTAATGAAAAACTGTTTTTT CASSDITNEKLFF
NA NA TRBJ2-7 TRBV5-1 TGCGCCAGCAGCCCAATTGAGGCAGGGGCCTACGAGCAGTACTTC CASSPIEAGAYEQYF
NA NA TRBJ2-1 TRBV7-9 TGTGCCAGCCTCCCTGAGTGGTATGAGCAGTTCTTC CASLPEWYEQFF
TRBD2 NA TRBJ2-7 TRBV6-5 TGTGCCAGCAGTTACGGCGCGACTAGCGGACCGTACGAGCAGTACTTC CASSYGATSGPYEQYF
TRBD2 NA TRBJ2-3 TRBV27 TGTGCCAGCAGTTCCTTAGCGGGGGGAAACACAGATACGCAGTATTTT CASSSLAGGNTDTQYF
TRBD2 many TRBJ2-7 TRBV4-1 TGCGCCAGCAGCCAAGAGCGGGGGAAGTACTACGAGCAGTACTTC CASSQERGKYYEQYF
TRBD1 NA TRBJ1-1 TRBV3-1/TRBV3-2 TGTGCCAGCAGCCAAGGACAGGGGGCTGAAGCTTTCTTT CASSQGQGAEAFF
TRBD1 few TRBJ2-7 TRBV18 TGTGCCAGCTCCTTCACCAATAGGGACAGTCCCTACGAGCAGTACTTC CASSFTNRDSPYEQYF
TRBD1 NA TRBJ1-6 TRBV7-9 TGTGCCAGCAGCTCAAGACAGGGGTTGTATTCACCCCTCCACTTT CASSSRQGLYSPLHF
NA NA TRBJ2-7 TRBV7-2 TGTGCCAGCAGCCCCTCGACAGGCTTCGAGCAGTACTTC CASSPSTGFEQYF
NA NA TRBJ2-1 TRBV2 TGTGCCAGCAGTGGAACTCCTCCCTCCTACAATGAGCAGTTCTTC CASSGTPPSYNEQFF
NA NA TRBJ2-7 TRBV3-1/TRBV3-2 TGTGCCAGCAGCCAAGGGAGTCTTACATTGCGTTTTTGGGAGCAGTACTTC CASSQGSLTLRFWEQYF
TRBD1 NA TRBJ2-7 TRBV18 TGTGCCAGCTCACCAACAGGGGATTACGAGCAGTACTTC CASSPTGDYEQYF
NA once TRBJ1-2 TRBV10-2 TGCGCCAGCAGTGAGGGGGCAGGATTATATGGCTACACCTTC CASSEGAGLYGYTF
TRBD1 NA TRBJ2-7 TRBV5-1 TGCGCCAGCAGTTTGGACAGGGACTACGAGCAGTACTTC CASSLDRDYEQYF
TRBD1 NA TRBJ1-1 TRBV28 TGTGCCAGCAGTTCCTCCGGGACAGGGGTCACTGAAGCTTTCTTT CASSSSGTGVTEAFF
NA NA TRBJ2-1 TRBV7-6 TGTGCCAGCAGCTCAAGGGGGGGGGCCAATGAGCAGTTCTTC CASSSRGGANEQFF
TRBD1 NA TRBJ1-3 TRBV4-3 TGCGCCAGCAGCCAAAATGGCAGGGGGAACACCATATATTTT CASSQNGRGNTIYF
NA NA TRBJ2-3 TRBV6-1 TGTGCCAGCAGTGTGGGGCTTAGCGGACACACAGATACGCAGTATTTT CASSVGLSGHTDTQYF
TRBD1 NA TRBJ1-2 TRBV27 TGTGCCAGCAGTTTTGGGACAGACGGCTACACCTTC CASSFGTDGYTF
TRBD2 NA TRBJ2-5 TRBV29-1 TGCAGCGTTCGGGCTAGCGGGGGTGAGACCCAGTACTTC CSVRASGGETQYF
TRBD1 few TRBJ2-7 TRBV16 TGTGCCAGCAGCCAACAGGGACAGGGCGGTGTCGAGCAGTACTTC CASSQQGQGGVEQYF
NA NA TRBJ2-5 TRBV7-2 TGTGCCAGCAGCTTAACATATCAAGAGACCCAGTACTTC CASSLTYQETQYF
NA NA TRBJ1-6 TRBV11-3 TGTGCCAGCAGCTTAGATCCAGGCAGGGAGGCTTTAGATTCACCCCTCCACTTT CASSLDPGREALDSPLHF
NA few TRBJ2-6 TRBV19 TGTGCCAGTAGTCCAATGTCCCAGGGGCGGGGGAGCTCTGGGGCCAACGTCCTGACTTTC CASSPMSQGRGSSGANVLTF
NA NA TRBJ2-7 TRBV19 TGTGCCAGTAGTATTGAGGGGGTGGACGAGCAGTACTTC CASSIEGVDEQYF
TRBD1 NA TRBJ2-2 TRBV2 TGTGCCAGCAGGGGGACAGGGGTCCCCACCGGGGAGCTGTTTTTT CASRGTGVPTGELFF
TRBD1 NA TRBJ1-1 TRBV28 TGTGCCAGCAGTAAACAGGGGGGAAGCACTGAAGCTTTCTTT CASSKQGGSTEAFF
NA NA TRBJ1-4 TRBV29-1 TGCAGCGTCCTCTCCATCAGGGGATTTAATGAAAAACTGTTTTTT CSVLSIRGFNEKLFF
TRBD2 NA TRBJ2-1 TRBV11-2 TGTGCCAGCAGCTTAGGAGCGGGAGGGTCCTACAATGAGCAGTTCTTC CASSLGAGGSYNEQFF
NA once TRBJ2-1 TRBV10-2 TGCGCCAGCAGGCTAACCTCCTACAATGAGCAGTTCTTC CASRLTSYNEQFF
NA NA TRBJ1-1 TRBV19 TGTGCCAGTAGTACGCCGTTGGGGGGATGGAGAGCTTTCTTT CASSTPLGGWRAFF
TRBD2 NA TRBJ2-3 TRBV5-4 TGTGCCAGCAGCGCGGGACTAGCGGGGGCCCGCACAGATACGCAGTATTTT CASSAGLAGARTDTQYF
NA NA TRBJ1-3 TRBV6-5 TGTGCCAGCAGTTACTTTTCAAATGGAAACACCATATATTTT CASSYFSNGNTIYF
NA NA TRBJ1-1 TRBV15 TGTGCCACCAGCAGAGATAGGGGGACCTCGCCCCGCACTGAAGCTTTCTTT CATSRDRGTSPRTEAFF
TRBD2 NA TRBJ2-3 TRBV9 TGTGCCAGCAGCGTCGGCGGGAGCCCTAGCACAGATACGCAGTATTTT CASSVGGSPSTDTQYF